This TCR beta chain was obtained from a study of T cells in Graves' hyperthyroidism and ophthalmopathy. Findings and caveats of the study: The blood repertoire included most of the expanded thyroid clonotypes above 0.001.

The CDR3 has 15 amino acids. The germline V gene encodes CDR1 SGHTA and CDR2 FQGNSA. V lost 6 bases, J lost 5 bases, and 8 bases stayed unmatched. Amplification of TCR beta CDR3 regions used RNA as the template. The HTBI primer set drove a first-round RT-PCR of the TCR CDR3. TCRdb fed the multiplex PCR reads into MiXCR, producing one record per CDR3 protein. This table has 500,000 or so distinct CDR3 sequences, roughly a sixth appearing once. This clonotype was counted many times. What it recognizes is unknown. Specimen: blood. This rearrangement joins TRBV7-2 to TRBJ2-7, with 12 bases identical to TRBD2. The TCR sequence derives from a woman aged 25 to 45 with Graves' ophthalmopathy. CDR3 region: CASSSGLAGLNEQYF. In nucleotides, the CDR3 is TGTGCCAGCAGTTCGGGACTAGCGGGTTTAAACGAGCAGTACTTC.